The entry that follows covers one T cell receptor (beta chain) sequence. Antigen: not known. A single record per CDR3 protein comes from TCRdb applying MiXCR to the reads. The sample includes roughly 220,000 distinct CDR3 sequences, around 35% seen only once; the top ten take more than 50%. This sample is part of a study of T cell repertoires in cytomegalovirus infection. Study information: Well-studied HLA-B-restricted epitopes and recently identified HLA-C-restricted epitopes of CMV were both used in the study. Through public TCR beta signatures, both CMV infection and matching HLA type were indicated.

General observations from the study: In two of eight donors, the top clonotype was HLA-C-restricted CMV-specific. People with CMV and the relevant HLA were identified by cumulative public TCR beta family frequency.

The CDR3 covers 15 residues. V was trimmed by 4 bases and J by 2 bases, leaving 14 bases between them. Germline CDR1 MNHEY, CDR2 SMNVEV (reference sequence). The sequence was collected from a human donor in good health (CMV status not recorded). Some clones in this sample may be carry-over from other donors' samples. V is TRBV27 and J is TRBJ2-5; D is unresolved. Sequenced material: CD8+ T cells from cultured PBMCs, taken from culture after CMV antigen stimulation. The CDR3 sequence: CASSYRAGRQETQYF. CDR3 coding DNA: TGTGCCAGCAGTTATAGGGCAGGTCGGCAAGAGACCCAGTACTTC.